The rows below give T cell receptor beta chains drawn from one sample of a study of blood T cells in healthy people across ages. TCRdb re-called the 5' RACE reads with MiXCR, one entry per CDR3 protein. The table lists roughly 1,700,000 distinct CDR3 sequences, approximately 28% of them singletons. The sample taken for sequencing was blood. The receptors shown here come from a woman between 25 and 40 years old in good health. CDR3s include the opening cysteine and the closing phenylalanine or tryptophan. The D gene is left open where the match is weak. Size values are once, few and many counts, or a class for expanded clones, and some rows have none.

TGTGCCATCAGTGAGTCCTGGACAGGGTCTCTAGGGGACCCCTACTCTGGGGCCAACGTCCTGACTTTC,CAISESWTGSLGDPYSGANVLTF,TRBV10-3,TRBD1,TRBJ2-6,many
TGCAGTGCAGGGACTAGCGGGAGATCCCAGGAGACCCAGTACTTC,CSAGTSGRSQETQYF,TRBV20-1,TRBD2,TRBJ2-5,many
TGTGCCAGCAGCCAGCGTCCCTCCGGGACTAGCAAGCCACGGAGGGAGACCCAGTACTTC,CASSQRPSGTSKPRRETQYF,TRBV7-2,TRBD2,TRBJ2-5,NA
TGCAGTGCTATAGGCCCAGATACGCAGTATTTT,CSAIGPDTQYF,TRBV20-1,NA,TRBJ2-3,NA
TGTGCCAGCAGTAGCGGGGGGCGTTACAATGAGCAGTTCTTC,CASSSGGRYNEQFF,TRBV11-2,TRBD2,TRBJ2-1,many
TGTGCCACCAGTGATCTTGCCGGGGGAGCTTTCTTT,CATSDLAGGAFF,TRBV24-1,NA,TRBJ1-1,NA
TGTGCCACCGGATTTTTCCACGAGCAGTACTTC,CATGFFHEQYF,TRBV24-1,NA,TRBJ2-7,many
TGTGCCAGCACTATATCAGGGGGCTCTGGCTACACCTTC,CASTISGGSGYTF,TRBV6-5,TRBD1,TRBJ1-2,many
TGCGCCAGCTCGTCACTAACTAGCGGGGGGGCGGATGAGCAGTTCTTC,CASSSLTSGGADEQFF,TRBV5-1,TRBD2,TRBJ2-1,few
TGCAGTGCTAGAGATGTGGATAGAGAGCCCCAGTACTTC,CSARDVDREPQYF,TRBV20-1,NA,TRBJ2-5,NA
TGTGCCAGCAATCAGGGGGGACGGAGAAACTATGGCTACACCTTC,CASNQGGRRNYGYTF,TRBV6-2/TRBV6-3,TRBD1,TRBJ1-2,NA
TGTGCCAGCAGTTACGAGGGTGAGCCCCAGCATTTT,CASSYEGEPQHF,TRBV6-6,NA,TRBJ1-5,NA
TGTGCCAGCAGTTTGGTGGCAGGGGGCCGGCTGAGAGCTTTCTTT,CASSLVAGGRLRAFF,TRBV12-3/TRBV12-4,TRBD1,TRBJ1-1,NA
TGTGCCAGCAGTTTAGCACGGGGGAGCTCCTACGAGCAGTACTTC,CASSLARGSSYEQYF,TRBV12-3/TRBV12-4,NA,TRBJ2-7,many
TGTGCCAGCAGCTTAGAGGTCGTGGGGGATCAGCCCCAGCATTTT,CASSLEVVGDQPQHF,TRBV7-9,NA,TRBJ1-5,NA
TGCGCCAGCAGCCAAGATCCAGTGTTGGAGACCCAGTACTTC,CASSQDPVLETQYF,TRBV4-1,NA,TRBJ2-5,NA
TGTGCCAGCAGACCGACAGGGATCCGGAGCAATCAGCCCCAGCATTTT,CASRPTGIRSNQPQHF,TRBV6-5,TRBD1,TRBJ1-5,NA
TGTGCCAGCAGTTTAGCGGAGTTTAATCAGCCCCAGCATTTT,CASSLAEFNQPQHF,TRBV12-3/TRBV12-4,NA,TRBJ1-5,NA
TGTGCCAGCAGCGTCCTAGCGGGAGGTGGAAATACGCAGTATTTT,CASSVLAGGGNTQYF,TRBV9,TRBD2,TRBJ2-3,NA
TGTGCCAGCAGTTTAGGGGACCGAGAATCGTACCAAGAGACCCAGTACTTC,CASSLGDRESYQETQYF,TRBV12-3/TRBV12-4,NA,TRBJ2-5,NA
TGCGCCAGCAGCGCGCAAAGCGGAGTAACCTACAATGAGCAGTTCTTC,CASSAQSGVTYNEQFF,TRBV5-1,NA,TRBJ2-1,NA
TGTGCCATCGCCAGCGGAGGCGGACGAGGGGAGACCCAGTACTTC,CAIASGGGRGETQYF,TRBV6-2/TRBV6-3,NA,TRBJ2-5,few
TGTGCCAGCAGCTCTGGCGGGACACTTCTATATGGCTACACCTTC,CASSSGGTLLYGYTF,TRBV2,NA,TRBJ1-2,NA
TGTGCCACCAACCTGGTCAGGCACAATGAGCAGTTCTTC,CATNLVRHNEQFF,TRBV24-1,NA,TRBJ2-1,few
TGTGCCAGCAGCCCGAATGTGGGGTTTGGTGGCTACACCTTC,CASSPNVGFGGYTF,TRBV9,NA,TRBJ1-2,few
TGTGCCAGCAGGTCGCTTTACGGGGAGCAGTACTTC,CASRSLYGEQYF,TRBV2,NA,TRBJ2-7,few
TGCGCCAGCAGCTCAGGGCTCCCGGGTAGCTACGAGCAGTACTTC,CASSSGLPGSYEQYF,TRBV5-1,NA,TRBJ2-7,many
TGTGCCAGCAGTTTTCAGGGGAAGGTTAGCGAGCAGTACTTC,CASSFQGKVSEQYF,TRBV12-3/TRBV12-4,NA,TRBJ2-7,many
TGCGCCAGCAGGATGGTAGTTACCGGGGAGCTGTTTTTT,CASRMVVTGELFF,TRBV5-1,NA,TRBJ2-2,few
TGCGCCAGCAGCCTTTCCCGGAGGGGAATGAACACTGAAGCTTTCTTT,CASSLSRRGMNTEAFF,TRBV4-3,NA,TRBJ1-1,NA
TGTGCCAGCAGCTCCCCGGGACGGCCGTACAATGAGCAGTTCTTC,CASSSPGRPYNEQFF,TRBV7-3,NA,TRBJ2-1,few
TGTGCCAGCAGTATAGGGACTACCTACAATGAGCAGTTCTTC,CASSIGTTYNEQFF,TRBV2,TRBD2,TRBJ2-1,NA
TGTGCCAGCAGCCCATTTTTGATAGGCAGGCAAAAACTGGTGTTTTTT,CASSPFLIGRQKLVFF,TRBV28,NA,TRBJ1-4,NA
TGTGCCAGCTCACCCCTACAGGAGAACACTGAAGCTTTCTTT,CASSPLQENTEAFF,TRBV18,NA,TRBJ1-1,NA
TGTGCCTGGAGTGGGACCGGGACAGGGGAAGAAAAACTGTTTTTT,CAWSGTGTGEEKLFF,TRBV30,TRBD1,TRBJ1-4,NA
TGTGCCAGCAGTTCTGCTATAGGGGCCTACGAGCAGTACTTC,CASSSAIGAYEQYF,TRBV12-3/TRBV12-4,NA,TRBJ2-7,few
TGTGCCAGCAGCCCCCGGGTTAGCCGGGAAAGGACCTACAATGAGCAGTTCTTC,CASSPRVSRERTYNEQFF,TRBV7-8,NA,TRBJ2-1,NA
TGCAGTGCTATAGGACAGGCGGGGTACGAGCAGTACTTC,CSAIGQAGYEQYF,TRBV20-1,NA,TRBJ2-7,NA
TGTGCCAGCAGCTTAGGGCGGGGGACAGCCCTTGAGCAGTTCTTC,CASSLGRGTALEQFF,TRBV7-2,NA,TRBJ2-1,NA
TGTGCCAGCAGTTTAGTGAACGGTGACAATGAGCAGTTCTTC,CASSLVNGDNEQFF,TRBV12-3/TRBV12-4,NA,TRBJ2-1,many
TGTGCCAGCAGAAGGGGACGCGCTAATTCACCCCTCCACTTT,CASRRGRANSPLHF,TRBV25-1,NA,TRBJ1-6,NA
TGTGCCATCAGTGACCGAGAGGGGGGAGGGCAGTACTTC,CAISDREGGGQYF,TRBV10-3,NA,TRBJ2-7,NA
TGTGCCAGCAGTGAATCGGGACAGGAATCCTACGAGCAGTACTTC,CASSESGQESYEQYF,TRBV2,TRBD1,TRBJ2-7,many
TGTGCCAGCTCACCGGGCGGATTCCTACAAGAGCAGCCCCAGCATTTT,CASSPGGFLQEQPQHF,TRBV18,NA,TRBJ1-5,NA
TGCAGCGGGTCCACTTCGACAGGGGCCGGCTACACCTTC,CSGSTSTGAGYTF,TRBV29-1,TRBD1,TRBJ1-2,many
TGCGCCAGCAGCTTGGCTAGCGGGGGGTCCTCGGATACGCAGTATTTT,CASSLASGGSSDTQYF,TRBV5-1,TRBD2,TRBJ2-3,few
TGTGCCAGCTTAGCGGTGCCCTCTGGGGCCAACGTCCTGACTTTC,CASLAVPSGANVLTF,TRBV7-2,NA,TRBJ2-6,NA
TGTGCCAGCAGCACCCGACACGGGCACGAGCAGTACTTC,CASSTRHGHEQYF,TRBV7-9,NA,TRBJ2-7,many
TGCAGTGCTAGAGAAAACCTTAATGAAAAACTGTTTTTT,CSARENLNEKLFF,TRBV20-1,NA,TRBJ1-4,NA
TGTGCCAGCAGCCGTTCTTCGGGGGATGAGCAGTTCTTC,CASSRSSGDEQFF,TRBV14,NA,TRBJ2-1,few
TGCGCCAGCAGCCAAGATCCCCCCGCTGGGGGGTACAATGAGCAGTTCTTC,CASSQDPPAGGYNEQFF,TRBV4-1,NA,TRBJ2-1,few